This T cell receptor beta chain was sequenced for a study of CD8 T cells in ankylosing spondylitis. This clonotype was picked up a small number of times. The antigen is not known. Points from the study as a whole: Characteristic, it appeared, of ankylosing spondylitis blood was a TCR beta motif of eight highly homologous variants. Certain motif variants had earlier been reported in reactive arthritis synovial fluid and blood.

TCRdb ran MiXCR on the 5' RACE reads and lists one entry per CDR3 protein. Of under 250,000 distinct CDR3 sequences listed, about 30% were seen once; the top ten hold about 4%. The CDR3 extends over 18 amino acids. The germline V and J ends were trimmed by 1 base and 4 bases, with 25 bases remaining between them. The germline gives CDR1 DFQATT, CDR2 SNEGSKA (reference sequence). The rearrangement uses TRBV20-1 and TRBJ1-1, with D maybe TRBD1 (6 bases). Material for sequencing was blood, either unsorted or a sorted T cell fraction (not recorded which). The sequence derives from a male donor with ankylosing spondylitis or in good health (not recorded which). The CDR3 bases are TGCAGTGCTAGAGGGGATTGGGCAGGGGCTACGGGGGCCACTGAAGCTTTCTTT. Amino acids: CSARGDWAGATGATEAFF.